This T cell receptor beta chain originates from a study of T cell responses to AZD1222 COVID-19 vaccine. Broader study findings: Spike-spanning, vaccine-associated CD4 TCRs were dominant at 160-218 and 743-854.

Regarding this clone: The antigen is unknown.

In germline, CDR1 is SGHTA, CDR2 FQGNSA. After removal of 1 base from V and 0 bases from J, the junction contained 3 bases not matched to a gene. CDR3 length: 16 amino acids. Here immunoSEQ multiplex PCR was the method, and the copy in TCRdb shows in-frame clones only, minus some. The sample holds tens of thousands of clones, about 88% seen once. This chain uses TRBV7-2 with TRBJ2-3, with 8 bases lining up with TRBD2. The starting material was peripheral blood, obtained on day 0 of AZD1222 vaccination. This sequence originates from an adult in good health. The CDR3 sequence is CASSLGASGSTDTQYF. CDR3 DNA sequence: TGTGCCAGCAGCTTAGGGGCTAGCGGGAGCACAGATACGCAGTATTTT.